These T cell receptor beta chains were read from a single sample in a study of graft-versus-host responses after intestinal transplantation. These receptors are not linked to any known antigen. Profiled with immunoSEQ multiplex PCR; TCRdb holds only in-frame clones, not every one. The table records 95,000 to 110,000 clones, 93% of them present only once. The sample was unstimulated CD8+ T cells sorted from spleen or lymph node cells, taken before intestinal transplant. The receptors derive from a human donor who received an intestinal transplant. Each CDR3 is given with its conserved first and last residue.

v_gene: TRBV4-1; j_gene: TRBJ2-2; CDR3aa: CASSHVGATGELFF
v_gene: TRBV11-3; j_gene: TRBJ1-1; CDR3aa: CASSLDREEAFF
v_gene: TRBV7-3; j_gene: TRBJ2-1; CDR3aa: CASSLGTGPGASSYNEQFF
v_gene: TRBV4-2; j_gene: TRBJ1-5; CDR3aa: CASSQVVGNQPQHF
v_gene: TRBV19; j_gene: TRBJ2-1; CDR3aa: CASSIIGQVNEQFF
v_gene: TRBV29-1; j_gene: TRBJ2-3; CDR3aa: CSVVRGHTDTQYF
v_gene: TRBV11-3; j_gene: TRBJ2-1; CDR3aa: CASSLTGGGNEQFF
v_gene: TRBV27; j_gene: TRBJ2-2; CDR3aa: CASSYLGTYTGELFF
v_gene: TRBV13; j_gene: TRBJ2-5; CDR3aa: CASSLGTSETQYF
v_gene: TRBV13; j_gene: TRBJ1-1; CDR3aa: CASSFTHWTGRLLFF
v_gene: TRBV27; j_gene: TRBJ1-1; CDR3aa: CASSGDGQGVSEAFF
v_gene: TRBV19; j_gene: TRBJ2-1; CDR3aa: CASSISGGAGEQFF
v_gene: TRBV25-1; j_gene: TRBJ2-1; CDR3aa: CASSGLGVGGPYNEQFF
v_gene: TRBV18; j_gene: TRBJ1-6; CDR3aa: CASSPQGWHNSPLHF
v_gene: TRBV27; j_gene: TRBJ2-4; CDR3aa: CASSLVAGGKNIQYF
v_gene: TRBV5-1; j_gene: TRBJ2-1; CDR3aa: CASSLEGDVVYNEQFF
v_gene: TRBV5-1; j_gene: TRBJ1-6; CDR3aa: CASSLLGPSSYNSPLHF
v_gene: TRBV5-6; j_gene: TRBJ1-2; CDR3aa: CASSLGSRGYTF
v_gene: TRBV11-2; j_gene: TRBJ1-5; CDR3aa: CASSLVGSNQPQHF
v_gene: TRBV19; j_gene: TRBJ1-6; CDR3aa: CASSEMEADPLSNSPLHF
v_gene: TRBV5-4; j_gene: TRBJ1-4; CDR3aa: CASSPHVGDGEKLFF
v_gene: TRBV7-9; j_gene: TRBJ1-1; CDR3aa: CASSLETREAFF
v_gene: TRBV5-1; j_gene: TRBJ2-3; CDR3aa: CASSLIGGTDTQYF
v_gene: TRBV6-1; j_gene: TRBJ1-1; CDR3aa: CASSESDRGWTEAFF
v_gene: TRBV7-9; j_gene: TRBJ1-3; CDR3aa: CASSLGGYSGNTIYF
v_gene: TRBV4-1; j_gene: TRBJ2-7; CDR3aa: CASSLTVGASYEQYF
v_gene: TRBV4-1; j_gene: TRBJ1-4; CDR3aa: CASSPGLGQAPATNEKLFF
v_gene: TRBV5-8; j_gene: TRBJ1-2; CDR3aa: CAGGYGYTF
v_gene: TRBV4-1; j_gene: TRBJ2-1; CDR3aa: CASIGLSGGGEQFF
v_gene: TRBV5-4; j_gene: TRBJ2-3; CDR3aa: CASSLLTDTQYF
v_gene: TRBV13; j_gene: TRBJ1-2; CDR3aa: CASSLLQRAMGYTF
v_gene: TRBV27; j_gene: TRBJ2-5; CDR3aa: CASRSGGGETQYF
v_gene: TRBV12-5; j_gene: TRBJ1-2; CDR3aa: CASGYRERGYTF
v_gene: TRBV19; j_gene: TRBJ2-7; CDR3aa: CASSTGHGSNEQYF
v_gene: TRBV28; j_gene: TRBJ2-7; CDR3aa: CASSLSRGKYEQYF
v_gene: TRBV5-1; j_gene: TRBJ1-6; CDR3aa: CASRDENSPLHF
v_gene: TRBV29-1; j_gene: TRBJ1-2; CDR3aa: CSVPEEAGYTF
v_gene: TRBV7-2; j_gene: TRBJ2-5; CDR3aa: CASSNGLVGETQYF
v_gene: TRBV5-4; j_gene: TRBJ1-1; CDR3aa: CASSSDKNTEAFF
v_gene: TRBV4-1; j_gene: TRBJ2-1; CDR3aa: CASSQVVGPSVFF
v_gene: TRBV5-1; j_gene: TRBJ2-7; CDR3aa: CASSLRGRAYEQYF
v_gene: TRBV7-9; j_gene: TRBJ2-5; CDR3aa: CASSLGWGLAGVQETQYF
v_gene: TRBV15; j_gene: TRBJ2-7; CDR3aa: CATSQGGEQYF
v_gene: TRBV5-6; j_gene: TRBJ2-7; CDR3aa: CASSLNYEQYF
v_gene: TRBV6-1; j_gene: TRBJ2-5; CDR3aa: CASSEGPLQETQYF
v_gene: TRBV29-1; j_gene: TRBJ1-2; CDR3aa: CSVTGTGHRTF
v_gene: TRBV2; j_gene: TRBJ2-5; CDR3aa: CATGGSGGPQETQYF
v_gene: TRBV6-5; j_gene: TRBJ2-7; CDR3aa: CASSYETGAYEQYF
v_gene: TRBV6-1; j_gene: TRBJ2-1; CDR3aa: CASSYGQGNNEQFF
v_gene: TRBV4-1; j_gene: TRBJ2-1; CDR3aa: CASSQNSGGVRYNEQFF
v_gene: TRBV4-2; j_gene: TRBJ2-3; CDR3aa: CASSQERTSGADTQYF
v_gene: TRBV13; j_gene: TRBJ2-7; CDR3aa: CASSLGGSYEQYF
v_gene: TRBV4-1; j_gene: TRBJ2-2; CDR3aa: CASSLTGSGELFF
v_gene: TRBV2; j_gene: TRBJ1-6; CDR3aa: CASSDFVTLILNSPLHF
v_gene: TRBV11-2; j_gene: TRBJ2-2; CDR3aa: CASSLRAGPTGELFF
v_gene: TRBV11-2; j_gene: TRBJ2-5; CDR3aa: CASSLGVGGGTGRTQYF
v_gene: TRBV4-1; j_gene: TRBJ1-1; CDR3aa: CASSPTGNTEAFF
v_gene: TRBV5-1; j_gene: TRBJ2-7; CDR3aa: CASSLPHLSGGSSYEQYF
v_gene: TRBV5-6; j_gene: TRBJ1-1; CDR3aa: CASSFEAGTEAFF